The 28 T cell receptor beta chains given below trace back to one sample, sequenced in a study of T cell changes during pregnancy in multiple sclerosis. Sequencing was performed with immunoSEQ multiplex PCR; in TCRdb, only in-frame clones are kept and a portion is missing. The sample has 40,000 to 45,000 clones, approximately 91% seen once. This sample comprised CD4+ T cells from peripheral blood mononuclear cells, obtained in the first trimester of pregnancy. The receptor source for this set is a female donor with multiple sclerosis, enrolled in a pregnancy study.

The CDR3 loop is CASSPGLAGGQETQYF. Written as DNA, the CDR3 is TGCGCCAGCAGCCCGGGACTAGCGGGAGGGCAAGAGACCCAGTACTTC. V gene TRBV5-1 combines with J gene TRBJ2-5, with TRBD2 matching 16 bases. With V trimmed by 4 bases and J by 2 bases, 2 bases remained unmatched. CDR1 SGHRS and CDR2 YFSETQ come from the germline V gene. This CDR3 region has 16 residues.

This chain joins TRBV29-1 and TRBJ2-7, with a possible D match to TRBD1 (6 bases). Germline values: CDR1 SQVTM, CDR2 ANQGSEA. Trimming removed 6 bases from V and 2 bases from J, with 11 bases in between. The CDR3 length is 12 residues. This CDR3 reads CSVQGTPYEQYF. The DNA for the CDR3 is TGCAGCGTCCAGGGGACGCCCTACGAGCAGTACTTC.

The gene calls are TRBV25-1 and TRBJ2-6; D is undetermined. The CDR3 runs 14 residues. Germline CDR1 reads MGHDK; CDR2 reads SYGVNS. The V end lost 5 bases, the J end lost 1 base, and 6 bases lay between the germline ends. The CDR3 bases are TGTGCCAGCAGTACACAATCTGGGGCCAACGTCCTGACTTTC. This translates into CASSTQSGANVLTF.

This chain links TRBV6-1 with TRBJ1-6, with D possibly matching TRBD1 (5 bases). The CDR3 runs 15 residues. From germline, CDR1 is MNHNS and CDR2 SASEGT. V gave up 4 bases and J gave up 7 bases, with 14 bases separating them. CDR3 region: CASSGRRGGNSPLHF. As DNA, the CDR3 is TGTGCCAGCAGTGGCCGGAGGGGAGGGAATTCACCCCTCCACTTT.

CDR3 DNA sequence: TGTGCCAGCAGCCGGGCTTCTTTTGGGGCCGCGAACACTGAAGCTTTCTTT. This codes for CASSRASFGAANTEAFF. The rearrangement uses TRBV13 and TRBJ1-1; a weak D match, TRBD1 (5 bases). The CDR3 runs to 17 residues. CDR1 and CDR2 (germline): PRHDT, FYEKMQ (reference sequence). V shed 5 bases and J shed 1 base, with 20 bases lying between them.

The chain couples TRBV30 to TRBJ1-4; 9 bases line up with TRBD1. V trimming: 3 bases; J trimming: 7 bases; junction bases outside the gene matches: 9. The CDR3 covers 15 residues. Germline CDR1 GTSNPN, CDR2 SVGIG (reference sequence). The CDR3 coding sequence is TGTGCCTGGAGACCATGGACAGGGGAAGGTGAAAAACTGTTTTTT. Its protein is CAWRPWTGEGEKLFF.

This chain links TRBV5-1 with TRBJ2-1; TRBD2 matches at 14 bases. Germline V CDR1 and CDR2: SGHRS, YFSETQ. V gave up 6 bases and J gave up 3 bases; unmatched junction bases: 11. The CDR3 contains 18 residues. CDR3 protein: CASTPGLAGEGDYNEQFF. The CDR3, as DNA: TGCGCCAGCACTCCGGGACTAGCGGGAGAGGGGGACTACAATGAGCAGTTCTTC.

The CDR3 DNA is TGCGCCAGCAGCGTCGAAGGAGCGGGAAGCACAGATACGCAGTATTTT. Translating it yields CASSVEGAGSTDTQYF. V gene TRBV5-1 combines with J gene TRBJ2-3; 7 nucleotides agree with TRBD2. Germline lookup yields CDR1 SGHRS and CDR2 YFSETQ. V dropped 4 bases and J dropped 0; count of bases not matched to a gene: 8. The CDR3 extends over 16 amino acids.

To note about this clone: The same CDR3 also results from other DNA sequences found in this sample. This chain uses TRBV20-1 with TRBJ1-1, with D unclear. The CDR3 contains 11 residues. Looked up from germline, CDR1 is DFQATT and CDR2 is SNEGSKA (reference sequence). The V and J ends lost 3 bases and 2 bases respectively, with 4 bases between them. The CDR3, as DNA: TGCAGTGCTAGGAGAAACACTGAAGCTTTCTTT. Its translation: CSARRNTEAFF.

This clone came up once. The chain carries TRBV9 and TRBJ1-1; 9 bases align to TRBD1. Germline assignment: CDR1 SGDLS and CDR2 YYNGEE. This CDR3 is 14 amino acids long. Trimming at V came to 1 base and at J to 4 bases, leaving 2 bases not matched to a gene. CDR3 nucleotide sequence: TGTGCCAGCAGCGTAACAGGGGGCGGCACTGAAGCTTTCTTT. This encodes CASSVTGGGTEAFF.

The rearrangement joins TRBV27 to TRBJ1-3, with 10 bases lining up with TRBD1. V gave up 8 bases and J gave up 3 bases; unmatched junction bases: 4. Germline CDR1 MNHEY, CDR2 SMNVEV (reference sequence). The CDR3 is 14 amino acids. The DNA for the CDR3 is TGTGCCAGCCGAGGGACAGGGGATGGAAACACCATATATTTT. The encoded protein is CASRGTGDGNTIYF.

The chain employs TRBV5-1 and TRBJ2-3; no definite D call. The V gene's germline CDR1 is SGHRS and CDR2 YFSETQ. V was cut by 5 bases and J by 3 bases, with 4 bases left in between. The CDR3 has 11 amino acids. The CDR3 DNA sequence: TGCGCCAGCAGTACTACAGATACGCAGTATTTT. This codes for CASSTTDTQYF.

This chain uses TRBV27 with TRBJ2-7; 7 bases map to TRBD1. The CDR3 runs to 15 residues. From germline, CDR1 is MNHEY and CDR2 SMNVEV (reference sequence). After removal of 3 bases from V and 3 bases from J, the junction contained 8 bases not matched to a gene. This CDR3 reads CASSLTLTGLYEQYF. DNA for the CDR3: TGTGCCAGCAGTTTGACCTTGACAGGGCTCTACGAGCAGTACTTC.

J is TRBJ1-3 and V is TRBV27; no definite D call. CDR1 MNHEY and CDR2 SMNVEV come from the germline V gene (reference sequence). Trimming removed 8 bases from V and 4 bases from J, with 12 bases in between. The CDR3 has 13 residues. In DNA, the CDR3 is TGTGCCAGCCGACGGGGAGGCGGAAACACCATATATTTT. Protein product: CASRRGGGNTIYF.

The rearrangement links TRBV4-1 to TRBJ1-5, with a tentative D call TRBD1 (5 bases). Trimming shortened V by 0 bases and J by 6 bases, and 12 bases separated the two germline ends. The CDR3 contains 15 residues. Germline V gives CDR1 MGHRA, CDR2 YSYEKL. This chain's CDR3 is CASSQDNSRVQPQHF. CDR3 DNA: TGCGCCAGCAGCCAAGACAACTCCAGGGTTCAGCCCCAGCATTTT.

The V call is TRBV30, the J call TRBJ1-2, with TRBD1 as a possible D gene (5 bases). Trimming removed 0 bases from V and 10 bases from J, with 15 bases in between. This CDR3 is 13 amino acids long. In germline, CDR1 is GTSNPN, CDR2 SVGIG (reference sequence). The CDR3 region is CAWSVLRRADYTF. The CDR3 DNA reads TGTGCCTGGAGTGTCCTCCGCAGGGCCGACTACACCTTC. The whole variable domain, remainder taken from reference TRBV30 and TRBJ1-2, is SQTIHQWPATLVQPVGSPLSLECTVEGTSNPNLYWYRQAAGRGLQLLFYSVGIGQISSEVPQNLSASRPQDRQFILSSKKLLLSDSGFYLCAWSVLRRADYTFGSGTRLTVV.

The chain recombines TRBV18 with TRBJ1-2; 9 bases map to TRBD1. Germline V gene data show CDR1 as KGHSH and CDR2 as LQKENI. The length of the CDR3 is 15 residues. J was trimmed by 8 bases and V by 2 bases; bases with no gene match: 9. The CDR3 sequence: CASSPIETGGRGYTF. In DNA form, the CDR3 reads TGTGCCAGCTCACCAATTGAGACAGGGGGACGGGGCTACACCTTC.

In this sample, this clone turned up once. The chain is built from TRBV28 and TRBJ1-1; possible D gene TRBD1, 6 bases. Looked up from germline, CDR1 is MDHEN and CDR2 is SYDVKM. V lost 6 bases and J 10 bases, leaving 21 bases between the germline ends. The length of the CDR3 is 14 residues. CDR3 DNA: TGTGCCAGCAGCCCGATACACAGGGCCCTCAGAGCTTTCTTT. The encoded protein is CASSPIHRALRAFF.

The chain joins TRBV28 to TRBJ1-5, with a possible D match to TRBD1 (6 bases). The germline CDR1 and CDR2 sequences are MDHEN and SYDVKM. This CDR3 contains 15 residues. V was clipped by 2 bases and J by 7 bases, with 15 bases between them. In DNA form, the CDR3 reads TGTGCCAGCAGTTTAGGCCTCCGAGGGGGACAGCCCCAGCATTTT. This sequence encodes CASSLGLRGGQPQHF.

V gene TRBV18 combines with J gene TRBJ2-5; D uncertain. The ends were cut back, 4 bases at V and 5 bases at J, with 8 bases in the middle. Germline V gives CDR1 KGHSH, CDR2 LQKENI. The CDR3 is made up of 12 amino acids. In nucleotides, the CDR3 is TGTGCCAGCTCACTCAAGAGGGAGACCCAGTACTTC. This translates into CASSLKRETQYF.

The V gene is TRBV27, the J gene TRBJ1-2; 12 bases match TRBD1. There are 14 residues in the CDR3. V shed 6 bases, J shed 5 bases, and the junction held 4 bases outside the gene matches. Germline-derived CDR1 and CDR2 are MNHEY and SMNVEV (reference sequence). The CDR3 here is CASRGGQGAYGYTF. As DNA, the CDR3 is TGTGCCAGCAGGGGGGGACAGGGGGCATATGGCTACACCTTC.

This CDR3 is CASSQGSGGRFKTQYF. The CDR3 DNA sequence: TGTGCCAGCAGCCAGGGTTCTGGCGGGAGGTTTAAGACCCAGTACTTC. The chain employs TRBV4-2 and TRBJ2-5, with 8 positions matching TRBD2. V shed 3 bases, J shed 6 bases, and the junction held 12 bases outside the gene matches. The CDR3 length is 16 residues. Germline CDR1 and CDR2: LGHNA and YNFKEQ.

The chain has TRBV6-6 and TRBJ2-1; 12 nucleotides agree with TRBD2. CDR1 is MNHNY, CDR2 SVGAGI, per germline (reference sequence). Losses at the gene ends were 10 bases for V and 2 bases for J; bases not matched to a gene: 9. CDR3 length equals 16 residues. This CDR3 reads CATHSGTSGPYNEQFF. In nucleotides, the CDR3 is TGTGCCACCCATTCCGGGACTAGCGGGCCCTACAATGAGCAGTTCTTC.

This clone rates as medium-sized. J is TRBJ2-5 and V is TRBV21-1; no check of the table's D call, TRBD1, against the DNA was made. TRBV21-1 is annotated as a pseudogene. CDR3 length equals 17 residues. In DNA form, the CDR3 reads TGTGCCAGCAGCAAATATTTCTTAAACAGGGGAACCGAGACCCAGTACTTC. This encodes CASSKYFLNRGTETQYF.

This chain links TRBV28 with TRBJ1-3; 9 bases agree with TRBD1. CDR1 and CDR2 (germline): MDHEN, SYDVKM. The CDR3 runs to 16 residues. Trimming at V came to 6 bases and at J to 0 bases, leaving 6 bases not matched to a gene. CDR3 nucleotides: TGTGCCAGCAGAAGGACAGGGGCCAGCTCTGGAAACACCATATATTTT. It specifies CASRRTGASSGNTIYF.

V gene TRBV7-6 combines with J gene TRBJ1-3, with no clear D. Germline values: CDR1 SGHVS, CDR2 FNYEAQ. Trimming removed 4 bases from V and 0 bases from J, with 16 bases in between. The CDR3 runs 17 residues. CDR3 nucleotide sequence: TGTGCCAGCAGCTCAATTTTTGAGGGAAGCTCTGGAAACACCATATATTTT. This encodes CASSSIFEGSSGNTIYF.

The chain recombines TRBV29-1 with TRBJ1-1, with D possibly matching TRBD1 (6 bases). V shed 3 bases and J shed 0 bases, with 11 bases lying between them. This CDR3 comprises 14 residues. Germline values: CDR1 SQVTM, CDR2 ANQGSEA. CDR3 nucleotide sequence: TGCAGCGTTGATCTAGGGGGAATGAACACTGAAGCTTTCTTT. It yields the protein CSVDLGGMNTEAFF.

V is TRBV30 and J is TRBJ1-2, with a weak D call TRBD1 (6 bases). V lost 3 bases, J lost 0 bases, and 14 bases lay in between. This CDR3 is built from 15 residues. The germline gives CDR1 GTSNPN, CDR2 SVGIG (reference sequence). The CDR3 nucleotides are TGTGCCTGGAGCCCCGGGACACGGGCTAACTATGGCTACACCTTC. This sequence encodes CAWSPGTRANYGYTF.